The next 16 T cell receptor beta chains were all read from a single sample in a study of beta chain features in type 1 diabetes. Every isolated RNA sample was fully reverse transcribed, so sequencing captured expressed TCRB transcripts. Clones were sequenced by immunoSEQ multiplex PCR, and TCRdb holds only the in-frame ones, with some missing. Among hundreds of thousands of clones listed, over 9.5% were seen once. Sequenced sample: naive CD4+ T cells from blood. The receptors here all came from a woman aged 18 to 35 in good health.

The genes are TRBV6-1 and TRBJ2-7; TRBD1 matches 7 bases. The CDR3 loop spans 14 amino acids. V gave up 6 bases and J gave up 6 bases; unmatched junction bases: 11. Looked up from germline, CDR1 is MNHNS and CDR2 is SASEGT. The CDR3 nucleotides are TGTGCCAGCAGGGTGGACAGGAGCCCGTTCGAGCAGTACTTC. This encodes CASRVDRSPFEQYF.

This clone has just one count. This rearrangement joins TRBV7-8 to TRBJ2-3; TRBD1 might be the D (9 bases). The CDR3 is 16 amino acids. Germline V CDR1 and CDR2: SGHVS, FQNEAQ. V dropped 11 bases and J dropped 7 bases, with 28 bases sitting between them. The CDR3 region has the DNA TGTGCCGGGGGGGACAGGGTAATAGCGGGAAGGAATACGCAGTATTTT. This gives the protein CAGGDRVIAGRNTQYF.

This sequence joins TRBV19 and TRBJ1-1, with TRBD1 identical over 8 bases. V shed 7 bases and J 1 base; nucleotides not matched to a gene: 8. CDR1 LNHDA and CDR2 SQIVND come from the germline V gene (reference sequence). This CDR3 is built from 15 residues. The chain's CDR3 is CASTTTGTGNTEAFF. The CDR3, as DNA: TGTGCCAGTACCACGACCGGGACAGGGAACACTGAAGCTTTCTTT.

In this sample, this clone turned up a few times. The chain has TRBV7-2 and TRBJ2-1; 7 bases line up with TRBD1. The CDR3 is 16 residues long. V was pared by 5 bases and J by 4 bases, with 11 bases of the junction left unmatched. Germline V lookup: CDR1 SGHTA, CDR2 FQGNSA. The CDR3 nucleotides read TGTGCCAGCAGCCGAGGGACAGAACAGCTTTACAATGAGCAGTTCTTC. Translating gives CASSRGTEQLYNEQFF. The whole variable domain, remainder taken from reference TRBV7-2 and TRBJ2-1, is GAGVSQSPSNKVTEKGKDVELRCDPISGHTALYWYRQSLGQGLEFLIYFQGNSAPDKSGLPSDRFSAERTGGSVSTLTIQRTQQEDSAVYLCASSRGTEQLYNEQFFGPGTRLTVL.

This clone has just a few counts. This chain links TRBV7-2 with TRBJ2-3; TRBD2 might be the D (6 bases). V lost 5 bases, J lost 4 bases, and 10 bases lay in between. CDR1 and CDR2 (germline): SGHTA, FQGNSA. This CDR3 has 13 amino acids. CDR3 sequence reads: CASSPPSADTQYF. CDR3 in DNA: TGTGCCAGCAGCCCGCCTAGCGCAGATACGCAGTATTTT.

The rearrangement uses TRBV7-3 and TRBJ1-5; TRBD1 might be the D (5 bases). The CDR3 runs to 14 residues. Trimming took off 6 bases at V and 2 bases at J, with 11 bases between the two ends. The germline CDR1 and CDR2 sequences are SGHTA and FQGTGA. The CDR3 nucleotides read TGTGCCAGCAGACTTTGGGGGGGCAATCAGCCCCAGCATTTT. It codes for CASRLWGGNQPQHF.

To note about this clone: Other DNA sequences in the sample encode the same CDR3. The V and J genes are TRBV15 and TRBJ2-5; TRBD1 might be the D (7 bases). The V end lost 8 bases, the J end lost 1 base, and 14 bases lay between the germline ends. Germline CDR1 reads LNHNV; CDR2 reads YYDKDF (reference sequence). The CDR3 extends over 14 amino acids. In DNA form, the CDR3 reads TGTGCCACCCGGGCAGGGGGGACCCAAGAGACCCAGTACTTC. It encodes CATRAGGTQETQYF.

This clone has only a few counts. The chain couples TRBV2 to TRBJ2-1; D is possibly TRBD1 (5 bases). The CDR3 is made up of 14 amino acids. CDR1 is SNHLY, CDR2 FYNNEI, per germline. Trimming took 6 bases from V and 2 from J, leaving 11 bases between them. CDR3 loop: CASRTENTYNEQFF. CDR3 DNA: TGTGCCAGCAGGACAGAGAATACCTACAATGAGCAGTTCTTC.

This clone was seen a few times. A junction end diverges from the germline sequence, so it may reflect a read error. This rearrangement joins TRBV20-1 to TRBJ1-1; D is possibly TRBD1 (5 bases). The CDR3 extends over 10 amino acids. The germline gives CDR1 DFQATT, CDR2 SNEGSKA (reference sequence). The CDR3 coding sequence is TGCAGTGCTCGAGACAGAACAGCTTTCTTT. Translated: CSARDRTAFF.

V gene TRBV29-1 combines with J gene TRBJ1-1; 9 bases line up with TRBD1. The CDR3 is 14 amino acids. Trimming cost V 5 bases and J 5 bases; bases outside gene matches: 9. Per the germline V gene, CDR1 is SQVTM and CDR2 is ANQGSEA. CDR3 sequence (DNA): TGCAGCGTTCACGTACAGGGGGCAAGGACTGAAGCTTTCTTT. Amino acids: CSVHVQGARTEAFF.

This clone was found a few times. The CDR3 loop is CASSVELARETQYF. Here the CDR3 DNA reads TGTGCCAGCAGCGTAGAACTAGCAAGGGAGACCCAGTACTTC. This rearrangement joins TRBV9 to TRBJ2-5, with D possibly TRBD2 on 6 matching bases. The CDR3 is made up of 14 amino acids. The V end lost 0 bases, the J end lost 5 bases, and 11 bases lay between the germline ends. CDR1 SGDLS and CDR2 YYNGEE come from the germline V gene.

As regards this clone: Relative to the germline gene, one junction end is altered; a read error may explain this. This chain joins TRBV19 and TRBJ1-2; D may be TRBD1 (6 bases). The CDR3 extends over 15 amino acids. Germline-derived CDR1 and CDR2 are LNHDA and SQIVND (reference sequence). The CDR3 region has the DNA TGTGCAAGTAGGGGACAAACGGCGCAAGCACTGGGCTACACCTTC. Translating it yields CASRGQTAQALGYTF. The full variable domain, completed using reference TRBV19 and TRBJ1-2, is DGGITQSPKYLFRKEGQNVTLSCEQNLNHDAMYWYRQDPGQGLRLIYYSQIVNDFQKGDIAEGYSVSREKKESFPLTVTSAQKNPTAFYLCASRGQTAQALGYTFGSGTRLTVV.

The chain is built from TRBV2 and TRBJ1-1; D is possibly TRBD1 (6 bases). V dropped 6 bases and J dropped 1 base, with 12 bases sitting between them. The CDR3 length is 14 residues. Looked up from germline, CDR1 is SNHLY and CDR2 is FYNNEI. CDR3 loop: CASRGQGRNTEAFF. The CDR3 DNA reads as TGTGCCAGCAGGGGCCAGGGGAGGAACACTGAAGCTTTCTTT. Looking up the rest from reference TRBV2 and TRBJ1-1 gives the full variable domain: EPEVTQTPSHQVTQMGQEVILRCVPISNHLYFYWYRQILGQKVEFLVSFYNNEISEKSEIFDDQFSVERPDGSNFTLKIRSTKLEDSAMYFCASRGQGRNTEAFFGQGTRLTVV.

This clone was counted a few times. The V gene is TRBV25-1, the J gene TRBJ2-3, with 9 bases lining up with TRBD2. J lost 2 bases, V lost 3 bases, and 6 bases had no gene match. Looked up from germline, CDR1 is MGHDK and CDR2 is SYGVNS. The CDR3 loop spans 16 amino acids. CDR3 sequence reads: CASSDGLAGPTDTQYF. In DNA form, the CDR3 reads TGTGCCAGCAGTGATGGTCTAGCGGGGCCCACAGATACGCAGTATTTT.

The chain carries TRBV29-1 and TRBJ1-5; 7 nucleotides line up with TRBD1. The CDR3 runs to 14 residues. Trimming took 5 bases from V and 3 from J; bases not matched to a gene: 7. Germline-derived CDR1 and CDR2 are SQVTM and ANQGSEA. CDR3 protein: CSVRRQGDNQPQHF. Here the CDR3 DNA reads TGCAGCGTTCGGCGACAGGGTGACAATCAGCCCCAGCATTTT.

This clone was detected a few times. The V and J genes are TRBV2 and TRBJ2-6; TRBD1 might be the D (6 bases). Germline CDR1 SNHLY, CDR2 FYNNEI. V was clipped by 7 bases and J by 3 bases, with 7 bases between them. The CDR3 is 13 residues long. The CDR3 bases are TGTGCCAGCACAGGGGATGGGGCCAACGTCCTGACTTTC. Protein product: CASTGDGANVLTF.